The present T cell receptor (beta chain) was sequenced within a study of cytomegalovirus exposure and HLA in healthy donors. Study-wide points: As a later analysis revealed, the rate of TCR association differed by HLA locus, with DRB1 most and HLA-C fewest. In most subjects, TCR beta sequences reportedly gave accurate predictions of HLA-A and HLA-B alleles.

Regarding this clone: Its matching antigen is unknown.

With 60 Vbeta and 13 Jbeta primers, the PCR was carried out. Clones were read by immunoSEQ multiplex PCR, and TCRdb kept only the in-frame ones, dropping some. The data show some 140,000 clones, 70% to 80% seen once. Looked up from germline, CDR1 is ENHRY and CDR2 is SYGVKD. V was shortened by 2 bases and J by 3 bases, with 14 bases between the two germline ends. This CDR3 has 15 residues. The sample comprised PBMCs. This clonotype was obtained from a female donor in good health and CMV-seronegative. The chain combines TRBV10-3 with TRBJ2-7; D is unresolved. The CDR3 coding sequence is TGTGCCATCAGTGAGGGTCCAGGTTCCCTCTACGAGCAGTACTTC. Amino acids: CAISEGPGSLYEQYF.